This T cell receptor (beta chain) was retrieved from a study of T cell changes during pregnancy in multiple sclerosis. Only one count was recorded for this clone. Measured with immunoSEQ multiplex PCR; TCRdb has only the in-frame clones, and not every one. The table records under 100,000 clones, over 90% of them present only once. The sequencing here drew on peripheral blood, taken in the third trimester of pregnancy. This clonotype originated in a female donor with multiple sclerosis, enrolled in a pregnancy study.

The CDR3 loop is CASSLSEGAGEETQYF. In DNA form, the CDR3 reads TGTGCCAGCAGCTTAAGTGAGGGCGCAGGTGAAGAGACCCAGTACTTC. The chain links TRBV7-8 to TRBJ2-5, with D maybe TRBD2 (5 bases). V was shortened by 2 bases and J by 3 bases, with 16 bases between the two germline ends. In germline, CDR1 is SGHVS, CDR2 FQNEAQ. CDR3 size: 16 residues.